This TCR beta chain is from a study of shared clonotypes between healthy human individuals. Study donors comprised healthy, HIV-negative adults devoid of recent acute infection or vaccination. The CDR3 sequence is 13 residues long. From germline, CDR1 is MNHNY and CDR2 SVGAGI (reference sequence). Trimming left V 6 bases short and J 6 bases short, with 12 bases between. Running of the assay took place at deep level. Here immunoSEQ multiplex PCR was the method, and the copy in TCRdb shows in-frame clones only, minus some. The data contain about half a million clones, approximately 80% of them singletons. On this clone itself: Its matching antigen is unknown.

Study-wide results and caveats: Only a few donors were included, so the genetic and exposure-history diversity represented was limited. Clonotype sharing across donors was expected to vary with sequencing depth.

Sequenced sample: PBMCs. The V and J genes are TRBV6-6 and TRBJ2-1; unclear D gene. The source is a woman between 40 and 55 years old in good health. Some clones in this sample may be carry-over from other donors' samples. The CDR3 DNA follows: TGTGCCAGCAGCCCCCAGAGGCGCAATGAGCAGTTCTTC. It specifies CASSPQRRNEQFF.